The source of this TCR beta chain is a study of breast tumors, draining lymph nodes, adjacent tissues. Whole-study findings and limits: Tumor TCR diversity was below lymph nodes but above nontumor tissue.

This CDR3 has 15 amino acids. The ends lost 6 bases at V and 5 bases at J; junction bases unmatched: 6. TCRdb re-called the multiplex PCR reads through MiXCR, storing one row per CDR3 protein. The data show about 15,000 distinct CDR3 sequences, 55% seen once. Worth noting for this clonotype: Its antigen is unidentified.

The specimen sequenced was tumor-adjacent breast tissue. This receptor was taken from a female donor with breast cancer. Some clones in this sample may be carry-over from other donors' samples. The chain employs TRBV12-3 or TRBV12-4 and TRBJ2-5; 13 bases line up with TRBD2. The CDR3 DNA sequence: TGTGCCAGCAGCCTTAGGACTAGCGGGAGTGAGACCCAGTACTTC. Encoded protein: CASSLRTSGSETQYF.